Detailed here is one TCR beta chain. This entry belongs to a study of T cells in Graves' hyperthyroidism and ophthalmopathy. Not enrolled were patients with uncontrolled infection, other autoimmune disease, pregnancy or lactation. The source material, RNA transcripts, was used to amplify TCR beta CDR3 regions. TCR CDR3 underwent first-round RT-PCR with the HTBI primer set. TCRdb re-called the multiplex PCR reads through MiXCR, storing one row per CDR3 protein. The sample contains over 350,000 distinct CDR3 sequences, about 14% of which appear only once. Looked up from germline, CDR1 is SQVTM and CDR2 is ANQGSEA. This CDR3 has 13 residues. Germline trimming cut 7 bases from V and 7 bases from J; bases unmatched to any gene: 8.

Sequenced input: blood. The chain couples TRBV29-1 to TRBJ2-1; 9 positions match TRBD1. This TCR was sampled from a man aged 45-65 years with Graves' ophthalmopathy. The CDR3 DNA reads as TGCAGCGCAACGGACAGGGGCCAAAATGAGCAGTTCTTC. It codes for CSATDRGQNEQFF.